This T cell receptor (beta chain) is drawn from a study of control samples from healthy donors and cancer patients. Germline V gene lookup returns CDR1 MDHEN and CDR2 SYDVKM. The V gene end was trimmed by 0 bases and the J gene end by 3 bases; junction bases not matched to a gene: 1. The CDR3 consists of 15 residues. Measured with immunoSEQ multiplex PCR; TCRdb has only the in-frame clones, and not every one. The table records about 220,000 clones, roughly 94% of them present only once. The clonotype was recovered from a man in his fifties in good health. The sample comprised blood. The V call is TRBV28, the J call TRBJ1-2, with TRBD1 matching 10 bases. The CDR3 coding sequence is TGTGCCAGCAGTTTATGGGGACAGGGGTACTATGGCTACACCTTC. The encoded protein is CASSLWGQGYYGYTF.